This T cell receptor (beta chain) was identified during a study of blood T cell repertoires in COVID-19. Turning to the study itself: The cDNA or gDNA used as material had been derived from T cells, B-cell-depleted T cells, or PBMCs.

How the authors handled the data: It was from reference gene primer amplification that nucleated cell counts were estimated. Sequencing used immunoSEQ multiplex PCR; TCRdb keeps in-frame clones, though not all of them. The V and J calls and clone size are taken from that table; D and trimming were inferred from the DNA. The data hold some 500,000 clones, with around nine tenths observed a single time. The CDR3 loop spans 18 amino acids. V was pared by 1 base and J by 1 base, with 16 bases between. Germline loops: CDR1 SGHTA, CDR2 FQGNSA. Sequencing was carried out using PBMCs or T cells enriched from blood (not recorded which). This TCR came from a middle-aged woman who had recovered from COVID-19. The rearrangement links TRBV7-2 to TRBJ2-2; maybe TRBD1 (6 bases). The CDR3 sequence is CASSLEGRYRENTGELFF. The DNA of the CDR3 is TGTGCCAGCAGCTTAGAAGGCCGTTACAGGGAGAACACCGGGGAGCTGTTTTTT.